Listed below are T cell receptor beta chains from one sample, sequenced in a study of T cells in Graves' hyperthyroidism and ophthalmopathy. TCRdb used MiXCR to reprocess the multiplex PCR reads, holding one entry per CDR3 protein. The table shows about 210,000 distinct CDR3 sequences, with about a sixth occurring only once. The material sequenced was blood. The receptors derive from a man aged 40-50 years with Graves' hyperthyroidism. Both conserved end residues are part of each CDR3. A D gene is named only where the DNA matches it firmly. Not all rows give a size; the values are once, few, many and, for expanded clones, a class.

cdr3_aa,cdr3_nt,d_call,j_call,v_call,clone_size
CASSIAVTGELFF,TGTGCCAGTAGTATAGCCGTCACCGGGGAGCTGTTTTTT,.,TRBJ2-2,TRBV19,.
CASSTGLISDTQYF,TGTGCCAGTAGTACTGGCCTTATTTCAGATACGCAGTATTTT,.,TRBJ2-3,TRBV19,.
CSARNPGQGFWTEAFF,TGCAGTGCTAGAAACCCGGGACAGGGATTTTGGACTGAAGCTTTCTTT,TRBD1,TRBJ1-1,TRBV20-1,few
CASSPNTGASGNTIYF,TGTGCCAGCTCACCCAACACAGGGGCCTCTGGAAACACCATATATTTT,TRBD1,TRBJ1-3,TRBV18,.
CASSAGPLNEQYF,TGTGCCAGCAGTGCGGGACCTCTTAACGAGCAGTACTTC,.,TRBJ2-7,TRBV2,many
CASSPGGSGANVLTF,TGTGCCAGCAGCCCAGGTGGCTCTGGGGCCAACGTCCTGACTTTC,.,TRBJ2-6,TRBV7-2,many
CASSFTGTEAFF,TGTGCCAGCAGTTTTACAGGCACTGAAGCTTTCTTT,.,TRBJ1-1,TRBV12-3/TRBV12-4,.
CASSPRASGLSTDTQYF,TGCGCCAGCAGCCCTCGGGCTAGCGGGCTGAGCACAGATACGCAGTATTTT,TRBD2,TRBJ2-3,TRBV4-3,.
CASTSGSRSGVNVLTF,TGTGCCAGCACCTCGGGGTCCAGATCTGGGGTCAACGTCCTGACTTTC,.,TRBJ2-6,TRBV2,.
CSARDHVLGVLESEAFF,TGCAGTGCTAGAGATCATGTTTTGGGGGTTCTGGAGTCTGAAGCTTTCTTT,.,TRBJ1-1,TRBV20-1,many
CAAKGVYGYTF,TGTGCCGCAAAGGGAGTCTATGGCTACACCTTC,.,TRBJ1-2,TRBV6-1,many
CASSSEGSYEQYF,TGTGCCAGCAGCTCGGAAGGCTCCTACGAGCAGTACTTC,.,TRBJ2-7,TRBV5-5,few
CASGLTGGQPQHF,TGTGCCAGCGGCCTTACAGGGGGACAGCCCCAGCATTTT,TRBD1,TRBJ1-5,TRBV9,few
CASSQDGLGRTDTQYF,TGTGCCAGCAGCCAAGATGGGCTAGGGCGAACAGATACGCAGTATTTT,.,TRBJ2-3,TRBV3-1,many
CASSRGGETQYF,TGTGCCAGCAGTCGCGGGGGGGAGACCCAGTACTTC,TRBD2,TRBJ2-5,TRBV12-3/TRBV12-4,many
CASSLGLAEGVQYF,TGCGCCAGCAGCCTGGGACTAGCGGAAGGGGTCCAGTACTTC,TRBD2,TRBJ2-5,TRBV5-1,few
CASSLEGFGETQYF,TGTGCCAGCAGCTTAGAGGGATTTGGAGAGACCCAGTACTTC,.,TRBJ2-5,TRBV7-9,many
CASQEEGRVGSYEQYF,TGTGCCAGTCAAGAAGAGGGCAGGGTCGGCTCCTACGAGCAGTACTTC,.,TRBJ2-7,TRBV6-2/TRBV6-3,many
CSAAGTRYNEQFF,TGCAGTGCCGCCGGGACTAGGTACAATGAGCAGTTCTTC,TRBD2,TRBJ2-1,TRBV20-1,many
CAWKINYGYTF,TGTGCCTGGAAAATTAACTATGGCTACACCTTC,.,TRBJ1-2,TRBV30,.
CASSAGLPWIGTQYF,TGTGCCAGCAGCGCCGGACTCCCTTGGATTGGGACCCAGTACTTC,.,TRBJ2-5,TRBV9,few
CASREDLAREQFF,TGTGCCAGCAGGGAGGATCTAGCCCGAGAGCAGTTCTTC,.,TRBJ2-1,TRBV6-2/TRBV6-3,.
CAISGASGSTDTQYF,TGTGCCATCAGTGGAGCGTCTGGAAGCACAGATACGCAGTATTTT,.,TRBJ2-3,TRBV10-3,many
CASSLTGLKGSQQSTDTQYF,TGTGCCAGCAGCTTAACGGGACTTAAGGGGTCCCAACAAAGCACAGATACGCAGTATTTT,.,TRBJ2-3,TRBV7-6,many
CASSSTRQGNTEAFF,TGTGCCAGCAGCTCAACCCGACAGGGAAACACTGAAGCTTTCTTT,TRBD1,TRBJ1-1,TRBV7-2,many
CAWSVRLGGAYYEQYF,TGTGCCTGGAGTGTAAGGCTTGGGGGCGCTTACTACGAGCAGTACTTC,.,TRBJ2-7,TRBV30,many
CASRLTGGREKLFF,TGTGCCAGCAGGCTGACAGGGGGCCGGGAAAAACTGTTTTTT,TRBD1,TRBJ1-4,TRBV6-1,many
CASSQNPGLAGAGLEQYF,TGTGCCAGCAGCCAAAATCCGGGACTAGCGGGGGCCGGACTCGAGCAGTACTTC,TRBD2,TRBJ2-7,TRBV3-1,many
CASSRGLTGTGELFF,TGTGCCAGCAGCCGGGGCCTAACGGGCACCGGGGAGCTGTTTTTT,.,TRBJ2-2,TRBV3-1,few
CATSDPDSHNQPQHF,TGTGCCACCAGTGACCCGGACAGTCACAATCAGCCCCAGCATTTT,.,TRBJ1-5,TRBV24-1,.
CAISESRTGGPSVGYTF,TGTGCCATCAGTGAGTCGAGGACAGGGGGCCCGTCGGTCGGCTACACCTTC,TRBD1,TRBJ1-2,TRBV10-3,few
CASSLEGTHHNYGYTF,TGCGCCAGCAGCTTGGAGGGGACACATCATAACTATGGCTACACCTTC,.,TRBJ1-2,TRBV5-1,.
CASSHRYRAGGTEAFF,TGTGCCAGCAGCCATAGATACAGGGCCGGTGGCACTGAAGCTTTCTTT,.,TRBJ1-1,TRBV3-1,many
CARPRQQRTYEQYF,TGTGCCAGACCCCGCCAGCAACGGACCTACGAGCAGTACTTC,.,TRBJ2-7,TRBV6-9,many
CASSRLAANTGELFF,TGCGCCAGCAGTAGACTAGCGGCCAACACCGGGGAGCTGTTTTTT,TRBD2,TRBJ2-2,TRBV10-2,.
CASSAGQSTDTQYF,TGCGCCAGCAGCGCGGGACAGAGCACAGATACGCAGTATTTT,.,TRBJ2-3,TRBV5-1,many
CASSLIGQRVKSGYTF,TGTGCCAGCAGTTTAATCGGACAAAGGGTAAAAAGTGGCTACACCTTC,.,TRBJ1-2,TRBV12-3/TRBV12-4,many
CASSRGVSGNQPQHF,TGTGCCAGCAGCCGTGGGGTGAGCGGCAATCAGCCCCAGCATTTT,.,TRBJ1-5,TRBV6-1,.
CASSSPRRWSGQETQYF,TGTGCCAGCTCATCCCCACGCCGGTGGTCGGGCCAAGAGACCCAGTACTTC,.,TRBJ2-5,TRBV18,few
CASSLKRAQRGYEQYF,TGTGCCAGCAGTTTAAAGCGGGCTCAGCGGGGCTACGAGCAGTACTTC,TRBD2,TRBJ2-7,TRBV28,.
CASSDQDRGNLMNTEAFF,TGCGCCAGCAGCGACCAGGACAGGGGCAACCTCATGAACACTGAAGCTTTCTTT,TRBD1,TRBJ1-1,TRBV5-1,.
CASSAGMYQETQYF,TGTGCCAGCAGTGCAGGGATGTACCAAGAGACCCAGTACTTC,.,TRBJ2-5,TRBV6-1,few
CASSSRRGRMAETQYF,TGTGCCAGCAGCTCAAGGAGGGGGCGGATGGCAGAGACCCAGTACTTC,.,TRBJ2-5,TRBV3-1,many